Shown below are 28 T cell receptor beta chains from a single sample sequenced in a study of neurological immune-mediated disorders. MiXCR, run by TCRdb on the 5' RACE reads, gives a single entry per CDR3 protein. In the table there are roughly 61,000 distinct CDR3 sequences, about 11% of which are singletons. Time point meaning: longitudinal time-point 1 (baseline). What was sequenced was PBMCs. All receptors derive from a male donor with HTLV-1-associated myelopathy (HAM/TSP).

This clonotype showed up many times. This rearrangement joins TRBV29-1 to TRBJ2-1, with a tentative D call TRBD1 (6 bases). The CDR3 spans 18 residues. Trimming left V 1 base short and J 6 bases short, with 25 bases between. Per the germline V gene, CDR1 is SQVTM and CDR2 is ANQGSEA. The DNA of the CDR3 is TGCAGCGTTGAAGGAGGGACCCAAGGGGGATCCAGGGGCAATGAGCAGTTCTTC. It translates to CSVEGGTQGGSRGNEQFF.

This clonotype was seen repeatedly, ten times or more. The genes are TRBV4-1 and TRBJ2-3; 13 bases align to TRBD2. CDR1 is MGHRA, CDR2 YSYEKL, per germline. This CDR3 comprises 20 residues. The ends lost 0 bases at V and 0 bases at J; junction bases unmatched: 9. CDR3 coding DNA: TGCGCCAGCAGCCAAGATCTTACCGGGACTAGCGGGGTGAGCACAGATACGCAGTATTTT. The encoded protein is CASSQDLTGTSGVSTDTQYF.

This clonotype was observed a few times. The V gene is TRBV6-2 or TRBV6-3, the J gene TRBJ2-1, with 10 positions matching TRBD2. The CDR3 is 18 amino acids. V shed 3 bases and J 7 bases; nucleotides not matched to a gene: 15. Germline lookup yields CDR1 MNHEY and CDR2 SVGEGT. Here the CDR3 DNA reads TGTGCCAGCAGTTATCTTGTTTTGACCAGCGGGGGGGCGAATGAGCAGTTCTTC. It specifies CASSYLVLTSGGANEQFF.

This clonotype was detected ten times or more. CDR3 coding DNA: TGCGCCAGCAGCTCGAGCGGGAGCTCCTACAATGAGCAGTTCTTC. It is translated as CASSSSGSSYNEQFF. The chain joins TRBV5-1 to TRBJ2-1, with 8 bases lining up with TRBD2. Germline CDR1 reads SGHRS; CDR2 reads YFSETQ. The CDR3 runs 15 residues. The ends lost 3 bases at V and 0 bases at J; junction bases unmatched: 2.

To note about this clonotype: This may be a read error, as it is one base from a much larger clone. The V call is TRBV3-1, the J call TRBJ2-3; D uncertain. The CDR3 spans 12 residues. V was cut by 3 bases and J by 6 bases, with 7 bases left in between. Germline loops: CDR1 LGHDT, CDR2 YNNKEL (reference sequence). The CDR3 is CASSQNWDTQYF. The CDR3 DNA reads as TGTGCCAGCAGCCAGAATTGGGATACGCAGTATTTT.

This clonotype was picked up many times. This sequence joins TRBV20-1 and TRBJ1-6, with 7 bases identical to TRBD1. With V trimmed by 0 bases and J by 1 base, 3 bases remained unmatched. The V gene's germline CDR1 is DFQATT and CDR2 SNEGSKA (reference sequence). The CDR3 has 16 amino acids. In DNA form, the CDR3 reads TGCAGTGCTAGAGAAGGGGGCGCTTCCTATAATTCACCCCTCCACTTT. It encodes CSAREGGASYNSPLHF.

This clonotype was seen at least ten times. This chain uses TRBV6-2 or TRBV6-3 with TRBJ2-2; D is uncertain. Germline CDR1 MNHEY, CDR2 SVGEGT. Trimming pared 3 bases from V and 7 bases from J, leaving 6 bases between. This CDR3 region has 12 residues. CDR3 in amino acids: CASSYDIGELFF. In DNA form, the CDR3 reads TGTGCCAGCAGTTATGACATCGGGGAGCTGTTTTTT.

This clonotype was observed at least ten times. The CDR3 loop is CSARKVAGAPDQETQYF. In DNA form, the CDR3 reads TGCAGTGCCAGGAAGGTTGCGGGGGCCCCCGACCAAGAGACCCAGTACTTC. J is TRBJ2-5 and V is TRBV20-1; possibly TRBD2 for D (7 bases). Germline values: CDR1 DFQATT, CDR2 SNEGSKA (reference sequence). The CDR3 totals 17 residues. V shed 6 bases and J shed 0 bases, with 23 bases lying between them.

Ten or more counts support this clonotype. CDR3 sequence: CASSLRRASPPYEQYF. The CDR3 DNA reads as TGTGCCAGCAGTTTACGGAGGGCCAGCCCTCCCTACGAGCAGTACTTC. The V and J genes are TRBV28 and TRBJ2-7; tentatively, D is TRBD2 (6 bases). The CDR3 has 16 amino acids. The germline CDR1 and CDR2 sequences are MDHEN and SYDVKM. V was cut by 2 bases and J by 2 bases, with 16 bases left in between.

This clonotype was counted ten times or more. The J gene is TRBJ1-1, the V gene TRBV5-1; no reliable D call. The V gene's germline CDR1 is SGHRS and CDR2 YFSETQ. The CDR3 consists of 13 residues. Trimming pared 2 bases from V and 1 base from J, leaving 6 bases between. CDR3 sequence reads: CASSFRRNTEAFF. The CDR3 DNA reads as TGCGCCAGCAGCTTTCGGAGGAACACTGAAGCTTTCTTT.

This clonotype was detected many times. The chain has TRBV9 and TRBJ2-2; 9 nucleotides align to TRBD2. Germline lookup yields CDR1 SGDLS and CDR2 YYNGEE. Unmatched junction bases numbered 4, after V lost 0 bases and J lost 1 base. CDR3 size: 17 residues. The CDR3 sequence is CASSVAGGGVNTGELFF. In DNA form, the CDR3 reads TGTGCCAGCAGCGTAGCAGGCGGGGGGGTGAACACCGGGGAGCTGTTTTTT.

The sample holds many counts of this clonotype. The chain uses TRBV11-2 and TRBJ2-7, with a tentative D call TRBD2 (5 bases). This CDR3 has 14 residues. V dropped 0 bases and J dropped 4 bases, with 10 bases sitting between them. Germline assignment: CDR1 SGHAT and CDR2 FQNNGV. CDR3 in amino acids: CASSLDWGDYEQYF. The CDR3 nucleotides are TGTGCCAGCAGCTTAGACTGGGGAGATTACGAGCAGTACTTC.

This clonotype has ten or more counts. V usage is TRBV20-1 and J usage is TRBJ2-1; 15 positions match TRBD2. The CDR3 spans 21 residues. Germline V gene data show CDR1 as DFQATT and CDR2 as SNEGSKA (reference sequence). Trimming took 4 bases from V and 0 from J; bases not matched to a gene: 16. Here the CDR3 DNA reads TGCAGTGCTAACCCTCTACCGGGACTAGCGGGGGGCAGAAGCTCCTACAATGAGCAGTTCTTC. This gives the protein CSANPLPGLAGGRSSYNEQFF.

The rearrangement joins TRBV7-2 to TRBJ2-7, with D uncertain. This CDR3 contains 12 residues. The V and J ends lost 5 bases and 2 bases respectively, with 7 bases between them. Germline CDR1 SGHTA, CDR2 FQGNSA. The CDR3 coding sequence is TGTGCCAGCAGCAATAATCCCTACGAGCAGTACTTC. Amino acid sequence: CASSNNPYEQYF.

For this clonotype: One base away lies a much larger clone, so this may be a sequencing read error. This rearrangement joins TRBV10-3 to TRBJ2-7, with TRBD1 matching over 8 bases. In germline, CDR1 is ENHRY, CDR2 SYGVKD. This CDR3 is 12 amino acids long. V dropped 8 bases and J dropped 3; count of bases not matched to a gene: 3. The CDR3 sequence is CAIWGQVYEQYF. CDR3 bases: TGTGCCATCTGGGGACAGGTCTACGAGCAGTACTTC.

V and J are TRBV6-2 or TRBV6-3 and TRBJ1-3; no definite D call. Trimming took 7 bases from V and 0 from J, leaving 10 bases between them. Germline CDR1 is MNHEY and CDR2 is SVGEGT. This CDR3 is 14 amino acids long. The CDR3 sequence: CASTTISSGNTIYF. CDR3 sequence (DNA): TGTGCCAGCACTACAATCTCCTCTGGAAACACCATATATTTT.

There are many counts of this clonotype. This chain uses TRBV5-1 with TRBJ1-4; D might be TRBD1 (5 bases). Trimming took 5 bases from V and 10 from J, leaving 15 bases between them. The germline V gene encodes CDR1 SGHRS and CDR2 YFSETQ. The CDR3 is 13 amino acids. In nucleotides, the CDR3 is TGCGCCAGCAGTTCTCAGGGATTCGGAAAACTGTTTTTT. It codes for CASSSQGFGKLFF.

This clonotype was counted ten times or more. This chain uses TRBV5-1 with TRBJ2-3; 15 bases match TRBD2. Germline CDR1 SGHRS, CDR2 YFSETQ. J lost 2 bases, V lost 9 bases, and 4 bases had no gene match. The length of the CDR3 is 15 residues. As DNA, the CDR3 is TGCGCCACCGGACTAGCGGGGGGGTTCACAGATACGCAGTATTTT. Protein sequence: CATGLAGGFTDTQYF. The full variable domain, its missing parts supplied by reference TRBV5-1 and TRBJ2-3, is KAGVTQTPRYLIKTRGQQVTLSCSPISGHRSVSWYQQTPGQGLQFLFEYFSETQRNKGNFPGRFSGRQFSNSRSEMNVSTLELGDSALYLCATGLAGGFTDTQYFGPGTRLTVL.

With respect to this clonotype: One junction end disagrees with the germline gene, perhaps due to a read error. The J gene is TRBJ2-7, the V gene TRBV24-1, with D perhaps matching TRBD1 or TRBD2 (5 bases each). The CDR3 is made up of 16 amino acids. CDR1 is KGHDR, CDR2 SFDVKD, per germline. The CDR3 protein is CATSDHRDGLSYKQYF. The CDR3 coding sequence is TGTGCCACCAGTGATCACCGGGACGGACTCTCCTACAAGCAGTACTTC.

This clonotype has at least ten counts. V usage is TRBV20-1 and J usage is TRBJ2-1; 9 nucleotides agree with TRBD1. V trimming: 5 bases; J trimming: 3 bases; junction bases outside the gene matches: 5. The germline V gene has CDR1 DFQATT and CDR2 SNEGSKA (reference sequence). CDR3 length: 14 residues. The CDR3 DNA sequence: TGCAGTGCTCAAGGACAGGGGATCTACAATGAGCAGTTCTTC. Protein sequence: CSAQGQGIYNEQFF.

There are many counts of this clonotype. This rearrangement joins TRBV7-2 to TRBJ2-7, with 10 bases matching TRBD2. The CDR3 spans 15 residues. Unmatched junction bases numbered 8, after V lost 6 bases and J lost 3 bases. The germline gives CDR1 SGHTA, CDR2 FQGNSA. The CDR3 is CASSPKRLAGYEQYF. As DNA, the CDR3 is TGTGCCAGCAGTCCTAAACGACTAGCGGGCTACGAGCAGTACTTC.

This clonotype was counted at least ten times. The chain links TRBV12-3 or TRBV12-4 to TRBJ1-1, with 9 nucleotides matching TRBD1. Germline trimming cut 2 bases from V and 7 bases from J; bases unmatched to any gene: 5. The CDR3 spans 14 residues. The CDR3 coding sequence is TGTGCCAGCAGTTTACGGACAGGGGCCTTTGAAGCTTTCTTT. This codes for CASSLRTGAFEAFF.

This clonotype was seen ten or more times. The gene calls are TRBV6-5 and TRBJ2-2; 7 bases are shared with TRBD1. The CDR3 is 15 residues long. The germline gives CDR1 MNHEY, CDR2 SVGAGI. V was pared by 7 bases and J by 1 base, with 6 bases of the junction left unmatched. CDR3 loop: CASTSGTVNTGELFF. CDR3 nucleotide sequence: TGTGCCAGCACCTCCGGGACAGTGAACACCGGGGAGCTGTTTTTT.

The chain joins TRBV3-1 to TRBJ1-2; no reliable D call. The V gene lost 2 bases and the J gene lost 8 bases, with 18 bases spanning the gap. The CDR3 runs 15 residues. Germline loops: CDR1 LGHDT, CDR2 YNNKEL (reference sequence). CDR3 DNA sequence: TGTGCCAGCAGCCAAATCTCCCTCCGGGGTCAAGGCTACACCTTC. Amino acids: CASSQISLRGQGYTF.

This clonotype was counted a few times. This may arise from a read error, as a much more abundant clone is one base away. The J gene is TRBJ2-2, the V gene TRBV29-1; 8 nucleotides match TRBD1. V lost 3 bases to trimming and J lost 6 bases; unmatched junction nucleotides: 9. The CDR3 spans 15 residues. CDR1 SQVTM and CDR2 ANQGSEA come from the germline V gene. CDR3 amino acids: CSVEAQGAFAGELFF. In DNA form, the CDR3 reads TGCAGCGTTGAGGCTCAGGGGGCTTTCGCCGGGGAGCTGTTTTTT.

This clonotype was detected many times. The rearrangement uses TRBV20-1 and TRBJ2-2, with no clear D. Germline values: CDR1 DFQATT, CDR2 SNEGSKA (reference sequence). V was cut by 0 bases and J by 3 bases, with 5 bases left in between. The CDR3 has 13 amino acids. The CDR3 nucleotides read TGCAGTGCTAGAGATCCCTACACCGGGGAGCTGTTTTTT. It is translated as CSARDPYTGELFF.

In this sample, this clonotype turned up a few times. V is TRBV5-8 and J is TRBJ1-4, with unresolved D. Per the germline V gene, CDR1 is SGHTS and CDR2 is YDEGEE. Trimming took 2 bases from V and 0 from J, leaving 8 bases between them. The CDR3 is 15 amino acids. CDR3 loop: CASSFTPATNEKLFF. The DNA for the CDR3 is TGTGCCAGCAGCTTCACACCCGCAACTAATGAAAAACTGTTTTTT.

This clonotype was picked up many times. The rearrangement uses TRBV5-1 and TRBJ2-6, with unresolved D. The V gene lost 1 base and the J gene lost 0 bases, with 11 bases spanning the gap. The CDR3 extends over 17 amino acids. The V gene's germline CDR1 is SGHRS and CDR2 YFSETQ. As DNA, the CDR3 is TGCGCCAGCAGCTTGCGCCAGCCTTCCTCTGGGGCCAACGTCCTGACTTTC. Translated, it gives CASSLRQPSSGANVLTF. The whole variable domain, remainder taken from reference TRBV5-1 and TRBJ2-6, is KAGVTQTPRYLIKTRGQQVTLSCSPISGHRSVSWYQQTPGQGLQFLFEYFSETQRNKGNFPGRFSGRQFSNSRSEMNVSTLELGDSALYLCASSLRQPSSGANVLTFGAGSRLTVL.